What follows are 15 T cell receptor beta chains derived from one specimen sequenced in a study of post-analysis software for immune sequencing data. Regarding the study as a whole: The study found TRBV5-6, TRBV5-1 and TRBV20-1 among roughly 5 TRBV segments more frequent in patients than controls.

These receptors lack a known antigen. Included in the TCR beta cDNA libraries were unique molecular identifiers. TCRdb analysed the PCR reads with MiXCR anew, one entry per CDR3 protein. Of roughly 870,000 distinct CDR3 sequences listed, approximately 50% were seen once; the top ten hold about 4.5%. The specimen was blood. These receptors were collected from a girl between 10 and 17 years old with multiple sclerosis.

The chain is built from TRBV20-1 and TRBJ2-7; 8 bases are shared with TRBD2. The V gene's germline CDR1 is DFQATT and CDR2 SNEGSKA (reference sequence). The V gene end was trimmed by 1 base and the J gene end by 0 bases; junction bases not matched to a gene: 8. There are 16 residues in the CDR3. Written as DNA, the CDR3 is TGCAGTGCTAGAGCCCGGGAGGGGATTGGCTCCTACGAGCAGTACTTC. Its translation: CSARAREGIGSYEQYF.

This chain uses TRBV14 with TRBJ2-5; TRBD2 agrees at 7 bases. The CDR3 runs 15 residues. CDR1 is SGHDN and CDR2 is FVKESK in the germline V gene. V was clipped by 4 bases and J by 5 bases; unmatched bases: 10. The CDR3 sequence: CASSRPVMGGETQYF. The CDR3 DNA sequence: TGTGCCAGCAGCCGCCCAGTTATGGGGGGGGAGACCCAGTACTTC.

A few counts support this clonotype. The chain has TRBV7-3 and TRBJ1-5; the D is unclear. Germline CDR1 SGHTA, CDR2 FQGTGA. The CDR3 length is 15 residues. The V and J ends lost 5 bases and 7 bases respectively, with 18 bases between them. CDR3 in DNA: TGTGCCAGCAGCACCCAGACCAGGTGGGGACAGCCCCAGCATTTT. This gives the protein CASSTQTRWGQPQHF.

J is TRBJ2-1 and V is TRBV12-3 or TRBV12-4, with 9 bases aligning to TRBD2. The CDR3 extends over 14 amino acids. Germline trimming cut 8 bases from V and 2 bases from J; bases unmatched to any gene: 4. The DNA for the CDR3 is TGTGCCAGCCAGGCGGGGGGGGCCTACAATGAGCAGTTCTTC. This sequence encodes CASQAGGAYNEQFF.

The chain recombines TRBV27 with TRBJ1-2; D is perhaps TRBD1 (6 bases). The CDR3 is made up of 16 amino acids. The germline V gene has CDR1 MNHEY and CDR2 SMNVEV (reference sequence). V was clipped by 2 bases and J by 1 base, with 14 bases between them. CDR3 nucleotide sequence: TGTGCCAGCAGTTTACGGCAGGGGACCTATAACTATGGCTACACCTTC. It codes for CASSLRQGTYNYGYTF.

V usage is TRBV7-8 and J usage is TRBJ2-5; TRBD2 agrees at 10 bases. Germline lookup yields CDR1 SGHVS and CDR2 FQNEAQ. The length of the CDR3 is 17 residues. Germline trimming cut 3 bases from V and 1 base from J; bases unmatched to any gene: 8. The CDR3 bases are TGTGCCAGCAGCTTTATTTTAAGCGGGGGGGTCCAAGAGACCCAGTACTTC. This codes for CASSFILSGGVQETQYF.

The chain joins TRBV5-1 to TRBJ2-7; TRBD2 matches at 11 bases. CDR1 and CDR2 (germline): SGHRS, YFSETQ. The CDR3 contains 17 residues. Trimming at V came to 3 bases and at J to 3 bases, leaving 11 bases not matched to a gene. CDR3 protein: CASSWGTGLAGDYEQYF. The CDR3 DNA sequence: TGCGCCAGCAGCTGGGGTACTGGACTAGCGGGCGACTACGAGCAGTACTTC.

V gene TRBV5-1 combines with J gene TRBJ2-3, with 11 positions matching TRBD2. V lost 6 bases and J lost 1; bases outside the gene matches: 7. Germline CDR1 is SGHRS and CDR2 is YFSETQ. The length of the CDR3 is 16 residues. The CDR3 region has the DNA TGCGCCAGCACCGTCACTAGCGGGAGTGGCACAGATACGCAGTATTTT. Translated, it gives CASTVTSGSGTDTQYF.

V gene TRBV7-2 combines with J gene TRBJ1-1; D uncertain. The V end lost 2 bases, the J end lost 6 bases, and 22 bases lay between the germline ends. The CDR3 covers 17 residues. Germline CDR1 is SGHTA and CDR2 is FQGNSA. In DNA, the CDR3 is TGTGCCAGCAGCTTAACTCAGGTCCCCCCCTATGCCCCTGAAGCTTTCTTT. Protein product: CASSLTQVPPYAPEAFF.

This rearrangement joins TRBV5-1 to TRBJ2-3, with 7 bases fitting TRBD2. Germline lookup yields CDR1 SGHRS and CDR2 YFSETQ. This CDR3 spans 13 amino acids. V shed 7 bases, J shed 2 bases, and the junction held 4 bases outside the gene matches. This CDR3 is CASRAGDTDTQYF. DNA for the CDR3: TGCGCCAGCCGGGCGGGAGACACAGATACGCAGTATTTT.

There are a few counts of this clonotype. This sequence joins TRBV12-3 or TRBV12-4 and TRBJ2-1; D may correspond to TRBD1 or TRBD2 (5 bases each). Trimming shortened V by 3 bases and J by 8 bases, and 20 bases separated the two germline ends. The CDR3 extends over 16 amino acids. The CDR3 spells CASSFGTIHRVDEQFF. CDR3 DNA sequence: TGTGCCAGCAGTTTCGGGACGATCCACCGTGTAGATGAGCAGTTCTTC.

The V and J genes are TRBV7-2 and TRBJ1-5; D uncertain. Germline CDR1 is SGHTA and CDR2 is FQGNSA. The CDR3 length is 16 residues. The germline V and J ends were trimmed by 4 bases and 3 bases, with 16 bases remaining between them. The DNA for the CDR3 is TGTGCCAGCAGCTACGAGGGAGGTAGGCTCAATCAGCCCCAGCATTTT. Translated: CASSYEGGRLNQPQHF. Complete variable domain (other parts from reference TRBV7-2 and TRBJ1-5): GAGVSQSPSNKVTEKGKDVELRCDPISGHTALYWYRQSLGQGLEFLIYFQGNSAPDKSGLPSDRFSAERTGGSVSTLTIQRTQQEDSAVYLCASSYEGGRLNQPQHFGDGTRLSIL.

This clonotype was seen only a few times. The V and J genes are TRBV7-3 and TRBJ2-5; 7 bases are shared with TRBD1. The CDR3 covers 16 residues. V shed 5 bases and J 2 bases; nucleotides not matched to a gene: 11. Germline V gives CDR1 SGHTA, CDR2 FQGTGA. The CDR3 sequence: CASSPNRDSRQETQYF. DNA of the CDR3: TGTGCCAGCAGCCCCAACCGGGACAGCCGACAAGAGACCCAGTACTTC.

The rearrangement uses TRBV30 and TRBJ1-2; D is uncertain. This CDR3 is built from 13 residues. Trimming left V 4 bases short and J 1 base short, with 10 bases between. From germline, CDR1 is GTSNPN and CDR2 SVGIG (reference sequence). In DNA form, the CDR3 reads TGTGCCTGGAAAGTGGGGATTAACTATGGCTACACCTTC. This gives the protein CAWKVGINYGYTF.

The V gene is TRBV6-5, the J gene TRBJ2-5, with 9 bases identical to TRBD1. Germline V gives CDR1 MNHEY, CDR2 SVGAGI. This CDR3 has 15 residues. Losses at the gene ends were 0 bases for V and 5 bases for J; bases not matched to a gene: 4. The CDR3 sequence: CASSYSDRGVETQYF. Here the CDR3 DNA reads TGTGCCAGCAGTTACTCGGACAGGGGAGTCGAGACCCAGTACTTC.